The present TCR beta chain was sequenced within a study of cytomegalovirus exposure and HLA in healthy donors. The primer mix had 60 Vbeta and 13 Jbeta primers. The repertoire was sequenced with immunoSEQ multiplex PCR; TCRdb's copy has only in-frame clones and lacks some. The sample has tens of thousands of clones; roughly 79% are singletons. The V segment lost 7 bases and the J segment 5 bases; nucleotides outside the gene matches: 2. CDR1 ENHRY and CDR2 SYGVKD come from the germline V gene. This CDR3 has 13 amino acids. The chain employs TRBV10-3 and TRBJ1-4; 9 nucleotides match TRBD1. This TCR was sampled from a male donor in good health and CMV-seronegative. The sequencing input was PBMCs. CDR3 sequence: CAIKGTGNEKLFF. The CDR3, as DNA: TGTGCCATCAAAGGGACAGGGAATGAAAAACTGTTTTTT.